This entry lists 25 T cell receptor beta chains sequenced from one sample in a study of OX40 agonist ivuxolimab in advanced cancers. The library was prepared using the immunoSEQ multiplex PCR assay. Entries here come from immuneACCESS through TCRdb and include only in-frame sequences with V and J called. Some clones fail to appear in such tables; in the studies checked, an unresolved V gene covers under half of the shortfall, and the cause of the remainder is unknown. The table for this sample lists 95,000 to 110,000 clones; approximately 89% of them were counted only once. Jointly, the top ten make up 1% to 1.5% of the sample. Here the sequenced sample was CD4+ or CD8+ T cells sorted from blood, taken in a trial of the OX40 agonist ivuxolimab. The receptor set was obtained from an adult with an advanced solid tumor such as melanoma, head and neck, liver or kidney cancer.

V is TRBV7-8 and J is TRBJ2-1, with 11 positions matching TRBD2. The CDR3 sequence is 19 residues long. Looked up from germline, CDR1 is SGHVS and CDR2 is FQNEAQ. V lost 2 bases, J lost 4 bases, and 13 bases stayed unmatched. The CDR3 reads CASSLSWRRGLAAYNEQFF. CDR3 bases: TGTGCCAGCAGCTTAAGTTGGCGTCGGGGACTAGCGGCATACAATGAGCAGTTCTTC.

The gene calls are TRBV23-1 and TRBJ2-3, with D unresolved. TRBV23-1 counts as an open reading frame of uncertain function. V lost 0 bases and J 6 bases, leaving 4 bases between the germline ends. The CDR3 is 12 residues long. As DNA, the CDR3 is TGCGCCAGCAGTCAATCTCCGGATACGCAGTATTTT. Translated: CASSQSPDTQYF.

This clone came up a few times. The chain employs TRBV28 and TRBJ1-5; possible D gene TRBD1, 5 bases. V was shortened by 6 bases and J by 7 bases, with 13 bases between the two germline ends. CDR1 and CDR2 from the germline V gene are MDHEN and SYDVKM. There are 13 residues in the CDR3. CDR3 nucleotide sequence: TGTGCCAGCAGAATAAACGGGGGGCAGCCCCAGCATTTT. It yields the protein CASRINGGQPQHF.

CDR3 sequence reads: CASSLWASGSVGYNEQFF. CDR3 DNA: TGTGCCAGCAGTTTATGGGCTAGCGGGAGTGTGGGGTACAATGAGCAGTTCTTC. The chain is built from TRBV28 and TRBJ2-1; 10 nucleotides agree with TRBD2. Germline lookup yields CDR1 MDHEN and CDR2 SYDVKM. The CDR3 covers 18 residues. The V and J ends lost 0 bases and 4 bases, in that order; junction bases with no gene match: 9.

The chain couples TRBV11-2 to TRBJ2-1; D not certain. The CDR3 sequence is 12 residues long. Per germline, CDR1 SGHAT and CDR2 FQNNGV. Trimming removed 1 base from V and 7 bases from J, with 5 bases in between. The CDR3 DNA reads TGTGCCAGCAGCTTAGTGAGGAATGAGCAGTTCTTC. Translating gives CASSLVRNEQFF.

This sequence joins TRBV5-1 and TRBJ1-2; 8 nucleotides agree with TRBD1. The CDR3 has 16 residues. In germline, CDR1 is SGHRS, CDR2 YFSETQ. V was clipped by 1 base and J by 5 bases; unmatched bases: 10. The CDR3 region has the DNA TGCGCCAGCAGCTTGTGGCCCGGGACAGGTGGTTATGGCTACACCTTC. This translates into CASSLWPGTGGYGYTF.

V gene TRBV7-3 combines with J gene TRBJ2-1; TRBD2 agrees at 8 bases. Germline V lookup: CDR1 SGHTA, CDR2 FQGTGA. This CDR3 contains 14 residues. With 2 bases clipped from V and 6 bases from J, the junction kept 3 bases outside the gene matches. CDR3 loop: CASSLAGGGNEQFF. The CDR3 DNA follows: TGTGCCAGCAGCTTAGCGGGAGGCGGCAATGAGCAGTTCTTC.

The chain uses TRBV19 and TRBJ2-3, with TRBD2 identical over 10 bases. Germline V gene lookup returns CDR1 LNHDA and CDR2 SQIVND (reference sequence). The length of the CDR3 is 16 residues. The V and J ends lost 7 bases and 4 bases, in that order; junction bases with no gene match: 11. The CDR3 bases are TGTGCCAGTATCGCGGCTAGCGGGAGCGGGGCAGATACGCAGTATTTT. Translated, it gives CASIAASGSGADTQYF.

V is TRBV27 and J is TRBJ2-1; 12 bases are shared with TRBD2. The CDR3 loop spans 17 amino acids. The germline V gene has CDR1 MNHEY and CDR2 SMNVEV (reference sequence). Trimming at V came to 5 bases and at J to 0 bases, leaving 5 bases not matched to a gene. CDR3 loop: CASSTRTSGISYNEQFF. The CDR3 coding sequence is TGTGCCAGCAGTACCAGGACTAGCGGGATCTCCTACAATGAGCAGTTCTTC.

The chain is built from TRBV5-1 and TRBJ2-5; 8 bases agree with TRBD1. Germline V lookup: CDR1 SGHRS, CDR2 YFSETQ. The CDR3 runs to 14 residues. Losses at the gene ends were 7 bases for V and 1 base for J; bases not matched to a gene: 6. CDR3 sequence reads: CASAWTGPQETQYF. DNA for the CDR3: TGCGCCAGCGCCTGGACAGGGCCCCAAGAGACCCAGTACTTC.

V and J are TRBV27 and TRBJ1-1, with TRBD1 matching 8 bases. Trimming took 5 bases from V and 0 from J; bases not matched to a gene: 5. The CDR3 extends over 15 amino acids. Looked up from germline, CDR1 is MNHEY and CDR2 is SMNVEV (reference sequence). Here the CDR3 DNA reads TGTGCCAGCAGTGTCCAGGGGGCCATGAACACTGAAGCTTTCTTT. This gives the protein CASSVQGAMNTEAFF.

This sequence joins TRBV5-4 and TRBJ1-2; D is undetermined. V was pared by 4 bases and J by 8 bases, with 15 bases between. Germline V gene sequence: CDR1 SGHNT, CDR2 YYREEE (reference sequence). The CDR3 runs to 13 residues. CDR3 bases: TGTGCCAGCAGCCCCGACCGGGAGAGCGGCTACACCTTC. Translating it yields CASSPDRESGYTF.

The chain couples TRBV2 to TRBJ2-5; D gene ambiguous. Between the trimmed V and J ends, which lost 0 bases and 3 bases, there was a span of 11 bases. Germline CDR1 reads SNHLY; CDR2 reads FYNNEI. The CDR3 covers 15 residues. CDR3 residues: CASSEALARKETQYF. In DNA form, the CDR3 reads TGTGCCAGCAGTGAAGCGCTTGCCAGGAAAGAGACCCAGTACTTC.

This clone was counted between two and nine times. Other DNA sequences in the sample encode the same CDR3. The chain couples TRBV18 to TRBJ1-5; D not certain. This CDR3 spans 14 amino acids. The V and J ends lost 0 bases and 1 base respectively, with 4 bases between them. Germline-derived CDR1 and CDR2 are KGHSH and LQKENI. The CDR3 loop is CASSPPGSNQPQHF. For the CDR3, the DNA is TGTGCCAGCTCACCACCAGGCAGCAATCAGCCCCAGCATTTT.

The gene calls are TRBV7-8 and TRBJ1-1; D is perhaps TRBD1 (5 bases). The CDR3 length is 14 residues. Germline CDR1 is SGHVS and CDR2 is FQNEAQ. Deletions cut 1 base from V and 1 base from J, with 7 bases between. The CDR3 spells CASSLGGENTEAFF. The CDR3 nucleotides are TGTGCCAGCAGCTTAGGGGGGGAGAACACTGAAGCTTTCTTT.

CDR3 sequence: CASSPRGGSSYEQYF. The CDR3 nucleotides read TGTGCCAGCTCCCCCCGCGGGGGGAGCTCCTACGAGCAGTACTTC. V is TRBV9 and J is TRBJ2-7; TRBD2 agrees at 8 bases. Per the germline V gene, CDR1 is SGDLS and CDR2 is YYNGEE. The CDR3 is made up of 15 amino acids. The ends lost 7 bases at V and 0 bases at J; junction bases unmatched: 9.

The chain carries TRBV21-1 and TRBJ1-3. TRBV21-1 is a pseudogene segment. The CDR3 is 15 residues long. The CDR3 sequence: CASSKTDRRVYTIYF. The CDR3 region has the DNA TGTGCCAGCAGCAAAACCGACAGGAGGGTGTACACCATATATTTT.

This sequence joins TRBV12-5 and TRBJ1-5; TRBD1 might be the D (6 bases). Germline CDR1 LGHNT, CDR2 FRNRAP. This CDR3 has 14 amino acids. Trimming removed 1 base at V and 7 bases at J, with 11 bases between. The CDR3, as DNA: TGTGCTAGTGGTTTGGAACAGGGTCGGCAGCCCCAGCATTTT. It specifies CASGLEQGRQPQHF.

This clone has only one observation. The genes are TRBV9 and TRBJ1-2, with no clear D. The V gene's germline CDR1 is SGDLS and CDR2 YYNGEE. V was clipped by 2 bases and J by 2 bases, with 7 bases between them. The CDR3 is 13 amino acids. The CDR3 here is CASSVEENYGYTF. The CDR3 coding sequence is TGTGCCAGCAGCGTTGAGGAGAACTATGGCTACACCTTC.

The chain has TRBV7-2 and TRBJ1-2, with 8 bases aligning to TRBD1. This CDR3 region has 14 residues. Germline values: CDR1 SGHTA, CDR2 FQGNSA. V lost 4 bases, J lost 4 bases, and 5 bases stayed unmatched. The CDR3 loop reads CASSSDRGTYGYTF. CDR3 nucleotide sequence: TGTGCCAGCAGCTCCGACAGGGGTACCTATGGCTACACCTTC.

J is TRBJ1-3 and V is TRBV9; TRBD1 matches at 8 bases. The CDR3 has 19 amino acids. V lost 0 bases, J lost 0 bases, and 11 bases stayed unmatched. Germline V CDR1 and CDR2: SGDLS, YYNGEE. CDR3 coding DNA: TGTGCCAGCAGCGTAGCTACGGGGACAGGATCAAGCTCTGGAAACACCATATATTTT. This gives the protein CASSVATGTGSSSGNTIYF.

V and J are TRBV5-1 and TRBJ1-5; no clear D. Trimming took 0 bases from V and 0 from J, leaving 7 bases between them. Germline CDR1 and CDR2: SGHRS and YFSETQ. CDR3 size: 15 residues. This CDR3 is CASSLGGYSNQPQHF. The CDR3 DNA reads TGCGCCAGCAGCTTGGGGGGTTATAGCAATCAGCCCCAGCATTTT. The full variable domain, its missing parts supplied by reference TRBV5-1 and TRBJ1-5, is KAGVTQTPRYLIKTRGQQVTLSCSPISGHRSVSWYQQTPGQGLQFLFEYFSETQRNKGNFPGRFSGRQFSNSRSEMNVSTLELGDSALYLCASSLGGYSNQPQHFGDGTRLSIL.

V gene TRBV9 combines with J gene TRBJ2-3; D is unresolved. The V gene lost 0 bases and the J gene lost 7 bases, with 9 bases spanning the gap. Per germline, CDR1 SGDLS and CDR2 YYNGEE. CDR3 length: 13 amino acids. In nucleotides, the CDR3 is TGTGCCAGCAGCGTAGGGGGTCGATATACGCAGTATTTT. Amino acids: CASSVGGRYTQYF. Full variable domain (outside the CDR3, taken from reference TRBV9 and TRBJ2-3): DSGVTQTPKHLITATGQRVTLRCSPRSGDLSVYWYQQSLDQGLQFLIQYYNGEERAKGNILERFSAQQFPDLHSELNLSSLELGDSALYFCASSVGGRYTQYFGPGTRLTVL.

This clone was detected only once. The V gene is TRBV6-1, the J gene TRBJ2-1; 8 bases match TRBD2. V shed 3 bases, J shed 1 base, and the junction held 5 bases outside the gene matches. Germline V gene data show CDR1 as MNHNS and CDR2 as SASEGT. The CDR3 length is 16 residues. CDR3 nucleotides: TGTGCCAGCAGTGACCAGGCGGGGGGTTCCTACAATGAGCAGTTCTTC. Its protein product is CASSDQAGGSYNEQFF.

The V call is TRBV9, the J call TRBJ2-2; D uncertain. CDR3 length equals 14 residues. Germline V CDR1 and CDR2: SGDLS, YYNGEE. Trimming removed 4 bases at V and 3 bases at J, with 10 bases between. CDR3 region: CASSSDPYTGELFF. The CDR3 coding sequence is TGTGCCAGCAGCTCGGACCCTTACACCGGGGAGCTGTTTTTT.